The 8 T cell receptor beta chains below come from one sample, sequenced in a study of T-cell reconstitution after alpha-beta-depleted transplantation in children. Using unique molecular identifiers, the investigators prepared the TCRbeta library. TCRdb reanalysed the PCR reads using MiXCR and keeps one entry per CDR3 protein. The table has around 250,000 distinct CDR3 sequences, approximately 9.6% seen once. The starting material was PBMCs from the stem cell graft donor, obtained from the stem cell graft. Source of these receptors: a human donor who donated a stem cell graft to a child with SCID.

The chain carries TRBV7-6 and TRBJ1-4; unclear D gene. This CDR3 comprises 14 residues. Trimming stripped 2 bases from V and 6 bases from J, with 10 bases between. From germline, CDR1 is SGHVS and CDR2 FNYEAQ. The CDR3 DNA is TGTGCCAGCAGCTTATCCGGGGAGGATGAAAAACTGTTTTTT. Amino acids: CASSLSGEDEKLFF.

This clonotype was counted a few times. The J gene is TRBJ2-1, the V gene TRBV11-2, with 7 bases identical to TRBD2. Trimming cost V 4 bases and J 9 bases; bases outside gene matches: 21. This CDR3 spans 18 amino acids. Germline CDR1 is SGHAT and CDR2 is FQNNGV. CDR3 DNA: TGTGCCAGCAGCTATCGAGCGTGGGCTAGCGGACCTCCGGGTGAGCAGTTCTTC. It yields the protein CASSYRAWASGPPGEQFF.

In this sample, this clonotype turned up many times. The chain recombines TRBV20-1 with TRBJ2-7; either TRBD1 or TRBD2 may fit D (5 bases each). The length of the CDR3 is 13 residues. With 3 bases removed from V and 0 bases from J, the gap between germline ends came to 9 bases. CDR1 and CDR2 from the germline V gene are DFQATT and SNEGSKA (reference sequence). This CDR3 is CSASRDGSYEQYF. CDR3 DNA sequence: TGCAGTGCTAGCCGGGACGGCTCCTACGAGCAGTACTTC.

V usage is TRBV11-2 and J usage is TRBJ2-3; D perhaps matches TRBD2 (5 bases). Germline CDR1 SGHAT, CDR2 FQNNGV. This CDR3 has 16 amino acids. The ends were cut back, 5 bases at V and 6 bases at J, with 21 bases in the middle. The DNA of the CDR3 is TGTGCCAGCAGCCCGCCCCCCCGGCAACCGGGGGATACGCAGTATTTT. This codes for CASSPPPRQPGDTQYF.

This clonotype has at least ten counts. This sequence joins TRBV12-3 or TRBV12-4 and TRBJ2-2; either TRBD1 or TRBD2 may fit D (5 bases each). V was shortened by 0 bases and J by 4 bases, with 15 bases between the two germline ends. The CDR3 spans 17 residues. The DNA of the CDR3 is TGTGCCAGCAGTTTAGCTGTTTGGGGGAGTGGCACCGGGGAGCTGTTTTTT. Translated: CASSLAVWGSGTGELFF.

This chain's CDR3 is CASSLNRDRPNEQFF. For the CDR3, the DNA is TGTGCCAGCAGCTTGAATCGAGACAGGCCCAATGAGCAGTTCTTC. This chain joins TRBV11-2 and TRBJ2-1; a possible D gene is TRBD1 (6 bases). Per the germline V gene, CDR1 is SGHAT and CDR2 is FQNNGV. The CDR3 runs 15 residues. Trimming took off 3 bases at V and 6 bases at J, with 15 bases between the two ends.

This clonotype was found many times. V gene TRBV5-1 combines with J gene TRBJ2-7, with D possibly matching TRBD1 (5 bases). The CDR3 has 17 amino acids. The germline V and J ends were trimmed by 0 bases and 3 bases, with 19 bases remaining between them. Per germline, CDR1 SGHRS and CDR2 YFSETQ. The CDR3, as DNA: TGCGCCAGCAGCTTGGAGATCTCCCGACAGAGACTCTACGAGCAGTACTTC. The encoded protein is CASSLEISRQRLYEQYF.

This clonotype was counted only a few times. J is TRBJ2-2 and V is TRBV7-9; D call uncertain. V was clipped by 7 bases and J by 5 bases, with 14 bases between them. CDR1 and CDR2 (germline): SEHNR, FQNEAQ (reference sequence). The CDR3 sequence is 14 residues long. The chain's CDR3 is CASNPPVGTGELFF. The DNA for the CDR3 is TGTGCCAGCAACCCTCCGGTGGGAACCGGGGAGCTGTTTTTT.